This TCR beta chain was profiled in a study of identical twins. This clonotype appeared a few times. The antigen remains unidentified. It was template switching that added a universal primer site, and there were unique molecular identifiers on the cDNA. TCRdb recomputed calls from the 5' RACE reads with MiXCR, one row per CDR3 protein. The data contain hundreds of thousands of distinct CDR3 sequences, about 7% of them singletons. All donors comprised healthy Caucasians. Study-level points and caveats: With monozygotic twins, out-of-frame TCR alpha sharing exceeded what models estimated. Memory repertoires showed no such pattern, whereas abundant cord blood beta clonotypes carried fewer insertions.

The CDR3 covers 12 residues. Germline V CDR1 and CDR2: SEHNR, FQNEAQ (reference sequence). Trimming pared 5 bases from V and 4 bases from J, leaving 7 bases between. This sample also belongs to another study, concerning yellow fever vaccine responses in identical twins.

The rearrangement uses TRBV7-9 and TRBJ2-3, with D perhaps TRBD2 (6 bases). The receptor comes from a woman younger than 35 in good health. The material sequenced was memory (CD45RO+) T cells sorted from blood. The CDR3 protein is CASSGEADTQYF. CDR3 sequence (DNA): TGTGCCAGCAGCGGGGAGGCAGATACGCAGTATTTT.